Detailed here is one TCR beta chain. Profiling that covered TCR beta VDJ and CDR3 relied on genomic DNA as its template. TCRdb processed the reads anew with MiXCR; each CDR3 protein has one entry. The sample shows some 68,000 distinct CDR3 sequences, approximately 50% of them seen only once. This sample was taken from a study of CD8+CD57+ T cells in acquired aplastic anemia. Study at large: DNA recovered from sorted CD4+ and CD8+ cells had a mean of approximately 3.2 ug.

Trimming pared 3 bases from V and 1 base from J, leaving 18 bases between. CDR3 length: 17 residues. Germline V gene lookup returns CDR1 LNHNV and CDR2 YYDKDF (reference sequence). The gene calls are TRBV15 and TRBJ2-5; tentatively, D is TRBD2 (5 bases). This TCR derives from a human donor in good health, serving as a control. The specimen was sorted CD4+, CD8+, or CD8+CD57+ T cells (not recorded which) from PBMCs. CDR3 DNA sequence: TGTGCCACCAGCAGTGAATCAGCGGTATACGGCCAAGAGACCCAGTACTTC. This codes for CATSSESAVYGQETQYF.